One and the same sample provided the 14 T cell receptor beta chains below, sequenced in a study of blood T cell repertoires in COVID-19. Profiled with immunoSEQ multiplex PCR; TCRdb holds only in-frame clones, not every one. This sample carries 250,000 or so clones, almost 85% of them seen once, and the ten largest clones take around 1.9%. Input material: peripheral blood. These receptors came from a woman older than 75 with acute or convalescent COVID-19.

This chain links TRBV6-5 with TRBJ1-2; 11 bases map to TRBD1. J was trimmed by 10 bases and V by 5 bases; bases with no gene match: 9. From germline, CDR1 is MNHEY and CDR2 SVGAGI. This CDR3 comprises 14 residues. The CDR3: CASSQIRDRGDYTF. The DNA for the CDR3 is TGTGCCAGCAGTCAAATCCGGGACAGGGGGGACTACACCTTC.

CDR3 region: CASSLAASGSLGNEQFF. The CDR3 nucleotides are TGTGCCAGCAGCTTAGCGGCCAGCGGGAGCCTGGGCAATGAGCAGTTCTTC. The genes are TRBV7-8 and TRBJ2-1; 8 nucleotides agree with TRBD2. V was pared by 0 bases and J by 6 bases, with 10 bases of the junction left unmatched. The CDR3 length is 17 residues. Germline-derived CDR1 and CDR2 are SGHVS and FQNEAQ.

The rearrangement joins TRBV24-1 to TRBJ1-1; possible D gene TRBD1, 5 bases. V was clipped by 1 base and J by 3 bases, with 8 bases between them. The CDR3 contains 14 residues. The germline CDR1 and CDR2 sequences are KGHDR and SFDVKD. The CDR3 sequence: CATSDFSRDTEAFF. The DNA of the CDR3 is TGTGCCACCAGTGATTTTTCCAGGGACACTGAAGCTTTCTTT.

This clone was seen a few times. The V call is TRBV7-9, the J call TRBJ1-4; D may be TRBD1 (5 bases). The CDR3 runs 13 residues. Trimming stripped 5 bases from V and 10 bases from J, with 14 bases between. Per germline, CDR1 SEHNR and CDR2 FQNEAQ (reference sequence). The CDR3 here is CASSDLWGVKLFF. DNA of the CDR3: TGTGCCAGCAGCGATCTGTGGGGGGTAAAACTGTTTTTT.

The V and J genes are TRBV5-6 and TRBJ2-2; 7 bases are shared with TRBD2. V was pared by 4 bases and J by 3 bases, with 6 bases of the junction left unmatched. Germline V lookup: CDR1 SGHDT, CDR2 YYEEEE. The CDR3 loop spans 15 amino acids. The CDR3 is CASSQGRGDTGELFF. The CDR3 DNA sequence: TGTGCCAGCAGCCAGGGTCGGGGGGACACCGGGGAGCTGTTTTTT. Using reference TRBV5-6 and TRBJ2-2 for the parts outside the CDR3, the full variable domain is DAGVTQSPTHLIKTRGQQVTLRCSPKSGHDTVSWYQQALGQGPQFIFQYYEEEERQRGNFPDRFSGHQFPNYSSELNVNALLLGDSALYLCASSQGRGDTGELFFGEGSRLTVL.

This chain links TRBV7-9 with TRBJ1-1; D is possibly TRBD1 (6 bases). In germline, CDR1 is SEHNR, CDR2 FQNEAQ (reference sequence). V shed 2 bases and J shed 12 bases, with 16 bases lying between them. The CDR3 has 13 residues. CDR3 loop: CASSLLSDRNTFF. In DNA, the CDR3 is TGTGCCAGCAGCTTACTCAGTGACAGGAACACTTTCTTT.

The chain recombines TRBV7-2 with TRBJ1-1, with D possibly matching TRBD1 (5 bases). Trimming shortened V by 1 base and J by 5 bases, and 8 bases separated the two germline ends. The V gene's germline CDR1 is SGHTA and CDR2 FQGNSA. This CDR3 contains 13 residues. Here the CDR3 reads CASSLVRQTEAFF. CDR3 DNA sequence: TGTGCCAGCAGCTTAGTCCGACAGACTGAAGCTTTCTTT. The full variable domain, with the rest looked up from reference TRBV7-2 and TRBJ1-1, is GAGVSQSPSNKVTEKGKDVELRCDPISGHTALYWYRQSLGQGLEFLIYFQGNSAPDKSGLPSDRFSAERTGGSVSTLTIQRTQQEDSAVYLCASSLVRQTEAFFGQGTRLTVV.

The V gene is TRBV6-5, the J gene TRBJ1-1; 9 nucleotides line up with TRBD1. The CDR3 is 14 amino acids. The junction had 4 bases not matched to a gene; V was cut back by 4 bases and J by 4 bases. Germline loops: CDR1 MNHEY, CDR2 SVGAGI. The CDR3 DNA follows: TGTGCCAGCAGTTGGGACAGGGAAGGCACTGAAGCTTTCTTT. This encodes CASSWDREGTEAFF.

V gene TRBV30 combines with J gene TRBJ1-1; possibly TRBD1 for D (6 bases). The CDR3 is 13 residues long. Trimming took 2 bases from V and 6 from J, leaving 13 bases between them. CDR1 is GTSNPN and CDR2 is SVGIG in the germline V gene (reference sequence). Written as DNA, the CDR3 is TGTGCCTGGAGTTACACAGGGACCCCTGAAGCTTTCTTT. Its translation: CAWSYTGTPEAFF.

The table lists this clone with a few counts. This chain joins TRBV6-2 or TRBV6-3 and TRBJ2-2; 7 bases line up with TRBD2. Germline CDR1 reads MNHEY; CDR2 reads SVGEGT. This CDR3 region has 16 residues. With 6 bases clipped from V and 5 bases from J, the junction kept 12 bases outside the gene matches. CDR3 bases: TGTGCCAGCAGCCTGGTGGCGGGAGAGTATACCGGGGAGCTGTTTTTT. Protein product: CASSLVAGEYTGELFF.

Remarks on this clone: Within the sample, other DNA sequences also encode this same CDR3. The V gene is TRBV18, the J gene TRBJ2-2; no firm D call. V lost 0 bases, J lost 4 bases, and 3 bases lay in between. The CDR3 consists of 13 residues. Germline CDR1 reads KGHSH; CDR2 reads LQKENI. The CDR3 reads CASSPPGTGELFF. The CDR3 DNA is TGTGCCAGCTCACCACCCGGCACCGGGGAGCTGTTTTTT.

The genes are TRBV19 and TRBJ1-2; TRBD1 matches at 9 bases. CDR3 length: 17 amino acids. CDR1 and CDR2 from the germline V gene are LNHDA and SQIVND (reference sequence). V lost 7 bases and J lost 8; bases outside the gene matches: 20. CDR3 amino acids: CASTSSRTGTGRLGYTF. The CDR3 DNA reads as TGTGCCAGTACCTCCTCACGGACCGGGACAGGGCGCTTAGGCTACACCTTC.

A single count supports this clone. This chain uses TRBV7-8 with TRBJ1-2; D ambiguous. V dropped 0 bases and J dropped 5 bases, with 7 bases sitting between them. Germline lookup yields CDR1 SGHVS and CDR2 FQNEAQ. The CDR3 is made up of 13 amino acids. The CDR3 DNA reads TGTGCCAGCAGCTTAGCAACAGATTATGGCTACACCTTC. Its protein is CASSLATDYGYTF.

The rearrangement joins TRBV4-1 to TRBJ1-4; no definite D call. CDR3 length equals 16 residues. Trimming removed 1 base at V and 8 bases at J, with 17 bases between. In germline, CDR1 is MGHRA, CDR2 YSYEKL. CDR3 nucleotides: TGCGCCAGCAGCCAAGGTCATAACCCCCGAGGCGAAAAACTGTTTTTT. Translated: CASSQGHNPRGEKLFF.